The clone carrying this TCR beta chain was recorded once. This CDR3 is built from 16 residues. Germline values: CDR1 MGHRA, CDR2 YSYEKL. V lost 1 base and J lost 6; bases outside the gene matches: 10. 60 Vbeta and 13 Jbeta primers were used in PCR. The data were produced by immunoSEQ multiplex PCR, yet TCRdb's version contains in-frame clones alone and is incomplete. The table shows around 210,000 clones, with approximately 80% occurring only once. Unrecorded immune exposures were likely, despite nominal health at sampling. This sample was included in a study of cytomegalovirus exposure and HLA in healthy donors.

The clonotype originates from a man aged 50 to 60 in good health and CMV-seronegative. Sequenced input: PBMCs. The rearrangement links TRBV4-1 to TRBJ1-1, with TRBD1 identical over 8 bases. This CDR3 is CASSQVPAGGYSEAFF. The DNA for the CDR3 is TGCGCCAGCAGCCAAGTCCCCGCAGGGGGCTATTCTGAAGCTTTCTTT.